Listed here are 26 T cell receptor beta chains from one sample, sequenced in a study of radiotherapy plus CTLA-4 blockade in lung cancer. TCRdb's table, derived via immunoSEQ multiplex PCR, lists solely in-frame clones and lacks some. The data hold tens of thousands of clones, with 65% to 80% observed a single time. The material was peripheral blood, obtained from a patient treated with radiotherapy plus ipilimumab. These receptors were collected from a human donor with non-small cell lung cancer who had a complete response to radiotherapy plus ipilimumab.

This clone was observed a few times. The rearrangement uses TRBV6-5 and TRBJ1-1; D is perhaps TRBD1 (5 bases). Trimming left V 5 bases short and J 10 bases short, with 11 bases between. This CDR3 is 11 amino acids long. The germline gives CDR1 MNHEY, CDR2 SVGAGI. Here the CDR3 DNA reads TGTGCCAGCAGTAAAGACCAGGGAGCTTTCTTT. It encodes CASSKDQGAFF.

The chain uses TRBV7-8 and TRBJ2-3; possibly TRBD2 for D (5 bases). The CDR3 has 17 amino acids. Trimming stripped 4 bases from V and 3 bases from J, with 20 bases between. CDR1 and CDR2 (germline): SGHVS, FQNEAQ. The CDR3, as DNA: TGTGCCAGCAGCTCACTTCGACATAGCGAGCGAACAGATACGCAGTATTTT. It is translated as CASSSLRHSERTDTQYF.

The chain employs TRBV2 and TRBJ2-3; TRBD1 or TRBD2 may be the D gene (5 bases each). Trimming took off 0 bases at V and 2 bases at J, with 6 bases between the two ends. The CDR3 consists of 14 residues. Looked up from germline, CDR1 is SNHLY and CDR2 is FYNNEI. DNA of the CDR3: TGTGCCAGCAGTGAAGCGGGGGTCACAGATACGCAGTATTTT. Translation: CASSEAGVTDTQYF. The variable domain in full, with the rest retrieved from reference TRBV2 and TRBJ2-3, is EPEVTQTPSHQVTQMGQEVILRCVPISNHLYFYWYRQILGQKVEFLVSFYNNEISEKSEIFDDQFSVERPDGSNFTLKIRSTKLEDSAMYFCASSEAGVTDTQYFGPGTRLTVL.

The rearrangement uses TRBV6-5 and TRBJ1-1, with D unresolved. Germline CDR1 is MNHEY and CDR2 is SVGAGI. Trimming left V 7 bases short and J 3 bases short, with 12 bases between. The CDR3 is 13 amino acids. CDR3 in amino acids: CASKVVGDTEAFF. Written as DNA, the CDR3 is TGTGCCAGCAAGGTTGTTGGGGACACTGAAGCTTTCTTT.

The CDR3 sequence is CASSLGSPRGDTEAFF. The DNA of the CDR3 is TGCGCCAGCAGCTTGGGGTCCCCGAGGGGCGACACTGAAGCTTTCTTT. The chain links TRBV5-1 to TRBJ1-1; perhaps TRBD1 as D (5 bases). This CDR3 has 16 residues. Trimming pared 0 bases from V and 3 bases from J, leaving 15 bases between. Germline V gene sequence: CDR1 SGHRS, CDR2 YFSETQ.

V usage is TRBV7-2 and J usage is TRBJ1-1; no definite D call. The CDR3 is made up of 15 amino acids. V lost 1 base and J 1 base, leaving 10 bases between the germline ends. The germline gives CDR1 SGHTA, CDR2 FQGNSA. CDR3 loop: CASSLGAAKNTEAFF. The CDR3 DNA is TGTGCCAGCAGCTTAGGGGCAGCCAAGAACACTGAAGCTTTCTTT.

Only one count was recorded for this clone. The gene calls are TRBV2 and TRBJ1-1, with D unresolved. The V end lost 2 bases, the J end lost 7 bases, and 5 bases lay between the germline ends. This CDR3 has 11 amino acids. Per the germline V gene, CDR1 is SNHLY and CDR2 is FYNNEI. DNA for the CDR3: TGTGCCAGCAGTGAATGGATTGAAGCTTTCTTT. Its translation: CASSEWIEAFF.

This chain links TRBV10-1 with TRBJ2-1, with 7 positions matching TRBD1. V lost 3 bases to trimming and J lost 2 bases; unmatched junction nucleotides: 7. Germline V gives CDR1 WNHNN, CDR2 SYGVQD (reference sequence). The CDR3 sequence is 16 residues long. CDR3 protein: CASSDTTGRPYNEQFF. DNA for the CDR3: TGCGCCAGCAGTGATACGACAGGGCGGCCCTACAATGAGCAGTTCTTC.

The chain couples TRBV7-6 to TRBJ1-1; D perhaps matches TRBD1 (6 bases). V was cut by 5 bases and J by 1 base, with 8 bases left in between. Germline V gene lookup returns CDR1 SGHVS and CDR2 FNYEAQ. The CDR3 loop spans 13 amino acids. The CDR3 nucleotides are TGTGCCAGCAGCCAGGACAGGAACACTGAAGCTTTCTTT. Protein product: CASSQDRNTEAFF.

The V and J genes are TRBV7-9 and TRBJ2-1; 8 nucleotides agree with TRBD1. The trim removed 1 base at V and 6 bases at J, leaving 2 bases unmatched. Germline V gives CDR1 SEHNR, CDR2 FQNEAQ (reference sequence). The CDR3 covers 14 residues. CDR3 nucleotide sequence: TGTGCCAGCAGCTTAGTCACAGGGGGCAATGAGCAGTTCTTC. Translation: CASSLVTGGNEQFF.

Here the CDR3 DNA reads TGTGCCAGCAGTGAGTTAGGTAGAGGCGAGGAGACCCAGTACTTC. This encodes CASSELGRGEETQYF. V and J are TRBV2 and TRBJ2-5; D unresolved. This CDR3 contains 15 residues. The V gene's germline CDR1 is SNHLY and CDR2 FYNNEI. Trimming left V 3 bases short and J 5 bases short, with 16 bases between.

The rearrangement links TRBV14 to TRBJ1-1; no reliable D call. Trimming took 0 bases from V and 6 from J, leaving 11 bases between them. The CDR3 runs 14 residues. From germline, CDR1 is SGHDN and CDR2 FVKESK. The CDR3 spells CASSQEPRSAEAFF. In DNA, the CDR3 is TGTGCCAGCAGCCAAGAACCCAGGAGCGCTGAAGCTTTCTTT. Drawing the rest from reference TRBV14 and TRBJ1-1, the complete variable domain is EAGVTQFPSHSVIEKGQTVTLRCDPISGHDNLYWYRRVMGKEIKFLLHFVKESKQDESGMPNNRFLAERTGGTYSTLKVQPAELEDSGVYFCASSQEPRSAEAFFGQGTRLTVV.

The chain uses TRBV2 and TRBJ1-5; D possibly corresponds to TRBD1 (6 bases). CDR1 SNHLY and CDR2 FYNNEI come from the germline V gene. The CDR3 length is 13 residues. V gave up 9 bases and J gave up 13 bases, with 22 bases separating them. The CDR3 protein is CARIGAQGGGQHF. The CDR3 bases are TGTGCCAGAATTGGGGCACAGGGAGGGGGTCAGCATTTT.

This clone was observed a handful of times. The rearrangement joins TRBV21-1 to TRBJ1-5; whether TRBD1, the table's D call, matches the DNA was not checked. TRBV21-1 is noted as a pseudogene. The CDR3 runs 12 residues. The CDR3 nucleotides read TGTGCCAGCAGCAAATGCCCAGGGCCTGGGCATTTT. Protein product: CASSKCPGPGHF.

J is TRBJ2-1 and V is TRBV27; 8 positions match TRBD1. CDR1 and CDR2 (germline): MNHEY, SMNVEV (reference sequence). CDR3 length: 15 amino acids. Germline trimming cut 2 bases from V and 5 bases from J; bases unmatched to any gene: 5. This CDR3 reads CASSLGRGLNNEQFF. The CDR3 DNA follows: TGTGCCAGCAGTTTAGGCAGGGGGCTCAACAATGAGCAGTTCTTC.

The chain has TRBV4-3 and TRBJ2-5, with 10 bases lining up with TRBD1. The CDR3 is made up of 15 amino acids. V lost 8 bases to trimming and J lost 2 bases; unmatched junction nucleotides: 8. Germline V CDR1 and CDR2: LGHNA, YSLEER. The CDR3 DNA sequence: TGCGCCAGCTCCTCCGGGACAGGGGATCAAGAGACCCAGTACTTC. Translated, it gives CASSSGTGDQETQYF.

This clone appeared a few times. V is TRBV18 and J is TRBJ1-2, with 10 bases identical to TRBD1. J gave up 8 bases and V 2 bases, and 2 bases lay outside the gene matches. In germline, CDR1 is KGHSH, CDR2 LQKENI. The CDR3 is made up of 13 amino acids. CDR3: CASSPGQGGGYTF. Here the CDR3 DNA reads TGTGCCAGCTCACCAGGACAGGGGGGCGGCTACACCTTC.

The gene calls are TRBV11-2 and TRBJ2-7; tentatively, D is TRBD2 (6 bases). The CDR3 sequence is 14 residues long. In germline, CDR1 is SGHAT, CDR2 FQNNGV. Trimming took off 0 bases at V and 7 bases at J, with 13 bases between the two ends. The CDR3, as DNA: TGTGCCAGCAGCTTAGAGGTAGGGGCGGGAGAGCAGTACTTC. Its protein product is CASSLEVGAGEQYF.

The rearrangement links TRBV7-2 to TRBJ1-3; possibly TRBD1 for D (5 bases). The CDR3 extends over 14 amino acids. CDR1 and CDR2 from the germline V gene are SGHTA and FQGNSA. The V end lost 5 bases, the J end lost 3 bases, and 11 bases lay between the germline ends. CDR3 region: CASSVQGNGNTIYF. In DNA form, the CDR3 reads TGTGCCAGCAGCGTTCAGGGAAATGGAAACACCATATATTTT. Full variable domain (outside the CDR3, taken from reference TRBV7-2 and TRBJ1-3): GAGVSQSPSNKVTEKGKDVELRCDPISGHTALYWYRQSLGQGLEFLIYFQGNSAPDKSGLPSDRFSAERTGGSVSTLTIQRTQQEDSAVYLCASSVQGNGNTIYFGEGSWLTVV.

The CDR3 DNA sequence: TGTGCCAGCAGCTTAGAAGGGGGGGACACCTTC. Translation gives CASSLEGGDTF. V gene TRBV7-2 combines with J gene TRBJ1-2, with D tentatively TRBD1 (6 bases). The V end lost 1 base, the J end lost 12 bases, and 9 bases lay between the germline ends. CDR1 is SGHTA and CDR2 is FQGNSA in the germline V gene. The CDR3 is 11 residues long. Full variable domain (remainder filled in from reference TRBV7-2 and TRBJ1-2): GAGVSQSPSNKVTEKGKDVELRCDPISGHTALYWYRQSLGQGLEFLIYFQGNSAPDKSGLPSDRFSAERTGGSVSTLTIQRTQQEDSAVYLCASSLEGGDTFGSGTRLTVV.

The V and J genes are TRBV7-9 and TRBJ1-5; D is unclear. Germline V gene data show CDR1 as SEHNR and CDR2 as FQNEAQ (reference sequence). V was clipped by 7 bases and J by 15 bases, with 16 bases between them. The CDR3 is made up of 11 amino acids. The CDR3 DNA sequence: TGTGCCAGCACGAACGGTGAGAGACCGCATTTT. It specifies CASTNGERPHF.

The chain employs TRBV27 and TRBJ2-3, with TRBD1 as a possible D gene (6 bases). CDR3 length equals 17 residues. The germline gives CDR1 MNHEY, CDR2 SMNVEV (reference sequence). V lost 2 bases to trimming and J lost 1 base, with 16 bases between them. This CDR3 is CASSLGNRAIRTDTQYF. CDR3 DNA sequence: TGTGCCAGCAGTTTAGGGAACAGGGCGATACGCACAGATACGCAGTATTTT.

The chain couples TRBV5-1 to TRBJ1-1, with unresolved D. V lost 0 bases to trimming and J lost 4 bases, with 10 bases between them. The CDR3 spans 14 residues. Germline CDR1 and CDR2: SGHRS and YFSETQ. The CDR3 loop reads CASSLAPGVTEAFF. The CDR3, as DNA: TGCGCCAGCAGCTTGGCGCCTGGGGTCACTGAAGCTTTCTTT.

The V and J genes are TRBV6-5 and TRBJ1-2; maybe TRBD1 (6 bases). Germline CDR1 and CDR2: MNHEY and SVGAGI. The V gene lost 0 bases and the J gene lost 4 bases, with 12 bases spanning the gap. There are 15 residues in the CDR3. CDR3 coding DNA: TGTGCCAGCAGTTACTCGATCCAGGGGCCCTATGGCTACACCTTC. Translation gives CASSYSIQGPYGYTF.

This sequence joins TRBV5-6 and TRBJ1-5; no definite D call. Trimming stripped 4 bases from V and 0 bases from J, with 14 bases between. This CDR3 has 16 amino acids. Per the germline V gene, CDR1 is SGHDT and CDR2 is YYEEEE. This CDR3 is CASSRNGPNSNQPQHF. The CDR3 DNA reads TGTGCCAGCAGCCGCAACGGCCCTAATAGCAATCAGCCCCAGCATTTT. Variable domain in full (rest from reference TRBV5-6 and TRBJ1-5): DAGVTQSPTHLIKTRGQQVTLRCSPKSGHDTVSWYQQALGQGPQFIFQYYEEEERQRGNFPDRFSGHQFPNYSSELNVNALLLGDSALYLCASSRNGPNSNQPQHFGDGTRLSIL.

A remark on this clone: Here the CDR3 omits its conserved ending phenylalanine or tryptophan, so a read error is the likely source. This chain connects TRBV2 to TRBJ1-2; TRBD1 matches at 7 bases. V lost 5 bases, J lost 0 bases, and 9 bases stayed unmatched. This CDR3 has 16 amino acids. Germline lookup yields CDR1 SNHLY and CDR2 FYNNEI. CDR3 DNA: TGTGCCAGCAGTTCAACTCGACAGGGCACTAACTATGGCTACACCCTC. Translating it yields CASSSTRQGTNYGYTL.